This paragraph covers one T cell receptor beta chain sequence. Its antigen is undetermined. Only in-frame clones appear in the TCRdb table, and some are missing; sequencing was by immunoSEQ multiplex PCR. The data contain 93,000 or so clones, around three quarters of them singletons. The record originates from a study of glioma-infiltrating T cells after dendritic cell vaccination. Whole-study results and caveats: Only a small number of patients had complete blood and tumor samples.

All glioblastoma patients lacked an isocitrate dehydrogenase mutation. The sequencing here drew on blood, taken before dendritic cell vaccination. The clonotype comes from a human donor with glioblastoma.

The CDR3 reads CASSQADSNQPQHF. The CDR3 region has the DNA TGTGCCAGCAGCCAGGCCGATAGCAATCAGCCCCAGCATTTT. The rearrangement uses TRBV2 and TRBJ1-5; D not resolved. Germline V gene lookup returns CDR1 SNHLY and CDR2 FYNNEI. This CDR3 comprises 14 residues. With 6 bases removed from V and 0 bases from J, the gap between germline ends came to 9 bases.